The clone carrying this T cell receptor (beta chain) appeared a few times. Antigen unknown. The CDR3 has 15 residues. CDR1 LGHDT and CDR2 YNNKEL come from the germline V gene (reference sequence). V was clipped by 7 bases and J by 3 bases; unmatched bases: 9. This sample stems from a study of glioma-infiltrating T cells. Regarding the study as a whole: Only very few CDR3 sequences appeared in both tissue and blood. Non-neoplastic patients had below-expected tissue-blood divergence, while all gliomas exceeded expectation.

Amplification of TCR alpha and beta CDR3 regions from RNA used iRepertoire nested multiplex PCR. Input was roughly 85-400 ng of tissue mRNA or PBMC total RNA. Each CDR3 protein gets one entry after TCRdb re-called the multiplex PCR reads with MiXCR. This table holds 160,000 or so distinct CDR3 sequences, roughly 45% found once. The gene calls are TRBV3-1 and TRBJ2-7, with 10 positions matching TRBD2. This TCR was recovered from a human donor with low-grade glioma or glioblastoma, undergoing nonglioma brain surgery, or in good health (not recorded which). Sequenced: glioma tissue, nonneoplastic brain tissue, or PBMCs (not recorded which). The CDR3 DNA reads TGTGCCAGCACCCCGGACGCTAGCGGGGGCTACGAGCAGTACTTC. This encodes CASTPDASGGYEQYF.